These 23 T cell receptor beta chains originate from one sample sequenced in a study of early T cells in non-severe SARS-CoV-2 infection. TCRdb reanalysed the 5' RACE reads using MiXCR and keeps one entry per CDR3 protein. The top ten hold just over 4% of the sample, which has 25,000 to 35,000 distinct CDR3 sequences, around 7% seen once. Specimen: whole blood. Receptors originate from an adult who was a healthcare worker with PCR-confirmed SARS-CoV-2 infection or an uninfected control (not recorded which).

Many counts were recorded for this clonotype. The J gene is TRBJ1-5, the V gene TRBV6-2 or TRBV6-3; no clear D gene. Deletions cut 0 bases from V and 3 bases from J, with 12 bases between. CDR3 size: 16 residues. The germline CDR1 and CDR2 sequences are MNHEY and SVGEGT. CDR3 sequence: CASSYSGRAPNQPQHF. As DNA, the CDR3 is TGTGCCAGCAGTTACTCGGGAAGGGCTCCCAATCAGCCCCAGCATTTT.

The table lists this clonotype with many counts. As DNA, the CDR3 is TGTGCCAGCAGTAGTGACAGACAACCATCGAACACCGGGGAGCTGTTTTTT. Its protein product is CASSSDRQPSNTGELFF. The chain joins TRBV25-1 to TRBJ2-2; weak D call: TRBD1 (5 bases). Germline V gene sequence: CDR1 MGHDK, CDR2 SYGVNS. Trimming took off 5 bases at V and 0 bases at J, with 16 bases between the two ends. The CDR3 has 17 residues.

This clonotype came up many times. The chain combines TRBV2 with TRBJ1-5; no clear D. In germline, CDR1 is SNHLY, CDR2 FYNNEI. The CDR3 spans 13 residues. V dropped 6 bases and J dropped 6 bases, with 12 bases sitting between them. The CDR3 region is CASRDQEGQPQHF. The CDR3 nucleotides read TGTGCCAGCAGGGATCAGGAGGGTCAGCCCCAGCATTTT.

This clonotype was seen at least ten times. V gene TRBV12-3 or TRBV12-4 combines with J gene TRBJ1-2; 9 nucleotides align to TRBD1. The CDR3 has 15 amino acids. Trimming took 6 bases from V and 1 from J; bases not matched to a gene: 6. CDR3 DNA sequence: TGTGCCAGCAGCCGGGGGACAGGGATTAACTATGGCTACACCTTC. Translation gives CASSRGTGINYGYTF.

This clonotype showed up many times. This sequence joins TRBV14 and TRBJ2-1; TRBD2 matches at 10 bases. There are 15 residues in the CDR3. Losses at the gene ends were 2 bases for V and 9 bases for J; bases not matched to a gene: 7. Germline V gene sequence: CDR1 SGHDN, CDR2 FVKESK. The CDR3 protein is CASSQLIAGGIEQFF. The DNA for the CDR3 is TGTGCCAGCAGCCAATTAATAGCGGGAGGAATTGAGCAGTTCTTC.

The gene calls are TRBV27 and TRBJ2-7, with TRBD2 matching 11 bases. This CDR3 spans 17 amino acids. V lost 0 bases and J lost 4; bases outside the gene matches: 8. From germline, CDR1 is MNHEY and CDR2 SMNVEV (reference sequence). This chain's CDR3 is CASSLSYRPSGRYEQYF. DNA for the CDR3: TGTGCCAGCAGTTTATCCTACCGGCCTAGCGGGAGGTACGAGCAGTACTTC.

On this clonotype itself: This clone may be a read error of a much larger clone one base away. The CDR3 is CSSALGTEAFF. For the CDR3, the DNA is TGCAGCTCGGCACTGGGGACTGAAGCTTTCTTT. This chain connects TRBV29-1 to TRBJ1-1; D gene unclear. This CDR3 is 11 amino acids long. Deletions cut 8 bases from V and 5 bases from J, with 12 bases between. From germline, CDR1 is SQVTM and CDR2 ANQGSEA.

This clonotype appeared a few times. The junction departs from germline at one end; a sequencing error may be responsible. The chain uses TRBV5-4 and TRBJ2-5, with D unresolved. Germline CDR1 and CDR2: SGHNT and YYREEE (reference sequence). The CDR3 spans 13 residues. The CDR3 sequence is CVSSREPQETQYF. DNA of the CDR3: TGTGTCAGCAGCAGAGAGCCCCAAGAGACCCAGTACTTC.

Concerning this clonotype: Compared with germline, one end of the junction differs, possibly owing to a read error. This chain connects TRBV7-6 to TRBJ2-3, with D perhaps TRBD1 or TRBD2 (5 bases each). Germline V lookup: CDR1 SGHVS, CDR2 FNYEAQ. The CDR3 spans 15 residues. CDR3 residues: CASSFEGWGTDTLYF. CDR3 DNA sequence: TGTGCCAGCAGCTTTGAGGGGTGGGGCACAGATACGCTGTATTTT.

This clonotype came up many times. The chain links TRBV19 to TRBJ1-1, with TRBD1 matching over 7 bases. Germline V gene sequence: CDR1 LNHDA, CDR2 SQIVND (reference sequence). V dropped 0 bases and J dropped 1; count of bases not matched to a gene: 2. This CDR3 is built from 15 residues. Here the CDR3 reads CASSIDPGGNTEAFF. CDR3 DNA sequence: TGTGCCAGTAGTATAGATCCAGGGGGGAACACTGAAGCTTTCTTT. Supplemented by reference TRBV19 and TRBJ1-1, the full variable domain reads DGGITQSPKYLFRKEGQNVTLSCEQNLNHDAMYWYRQDPGQGLRLIYYSQIVNDFQKGDIAEGYSVSREKKESFPLTVTSAQKNPTAFYLCASSIDPGGNTEAFFGQGTRLTVV.

The chain combines TRBV29-1 with TRBJ1-1; no clear D. CDR3 size: 10 residues. The germline V gene encodes CDR1 SQVTM and CDR2 ANQGSEA. V was shortened by 3 bases and J by 11 bases, with 10 bases between the two germline ends. The CDR3 protein is CSVDGQRAFF. Written as DNA, the CDR3 is TGCAGCGTTGACGGCCAGCGGGCTTTCTTT.

This clonotype was found many times. J is TRBJ2-5 and V is TRBV28; no clear D. CDR3 size: 13 residues. Trimming shortened V by 2 bases and J by 5 bases, and 9 bases separated the two germline ends. The germline V gene has CDR1 MDHEN and CDR2 SYDVKM. The CDR3 nucleotides read TGTGCCAGCAGTTTACCGGCTTCTGAGACCCAGTACTTC. Translated, it gives CASSLPASETQYF.

This clonotype was recorded many times. This chain connects TRBV5-6 to TRBJ2-6; a weak D match, TRBD2 (6 bases). CDR3 length equals 16 residues. Trimming took 2 bases from V and 12 from J, leaving 21 bases between them. Germline CDR1 SGHDT, CDR2 YYEEEE. CDR3 sequence: CASSFPEGIQPRVLTF. The CDR3, as DNA: TGTGCCAGCAGCTTTCCGGAGGGGATTCAGCCGCGCGTCCTGACTTTC.

Many counts were recorded for this clonotype. The chain is built from TRBV30 and TRBJ1-6, with D uncertain. The germline V gene encodes CDR1 GTSNPN and CDR2 SVGIG (reference sequence). V lost 6 bases, J lost 8 bases, and 17 bases lay in between. The CDR3 runs to 14 residues. CDR3 nucleotides: TGTGCCTGCCAAGGGAGGGCGGCGGATTCACCCCTCCACTTT. Its translation is CACQGRAADSPLHF.

This clonotype was picked up many times. This chain uses TRBV3-1 with TRBJ2-1; 8 nucleotides align to TRBD2. Germline CDR1 and CDR2: LGHDT and YNNKEL (reference sequence). With 8 bases clipped from V and 7 bases from J, the junction kept 7 bases outside the gene matches. This CDR3 region has 13 residues. The CDR3 DNA sequence: TGTGCCAGCCGCGACGGCGGGAGGAATGAGCAGTTCTTC. Amino acid sequence: CASRDGGRNEQFF.

This clonotype was observed a few times. The CDR3 region is CASSYGGGSTDTQYF. As DNA, the CDR3 is TGTGCCAGCAGTTACGGCGGGGGTAGCACAGATACGCAGTATTTT. The chain combines TRBV25-1 with TRBJ2-3, with TRBD2 matching over 7 bases. Per the germline V gene, CDR1 is MGHDK and CDR2 is SYGVNS. J gave up 0 bases and V 5 bases, and 5 bases lay outside the gene matches. The CDR3 contains 15 residues.

This clonotype was observed a handful of times. The V and J genes are TRBV21-1 and TRBJ1-1. TRBV21-1 is a documented pseudogene. This CDR3 spans 10 amino acids. The CDR3 sequence: CANRCTEAFF. DNA for the CDR3: TGTGCCAACCGTTGCACTGAAGCTTTCTTT.

V and J are TRBV7-2 and TRBJ2-3; D ambiguous. The V end was cut by 4 bases, the J end by 0 bases, with 11 bases between. The CDR3 contains 15 residues. Germline values: CDR1 SGHTA, CDR2 FQGNSA. CDR3 sequence reads: CASSWLIASTDTQYF. Written as DNA, the CDR3 is TGTGCCAGCAGCTGGTTAATTGCTAGCACAGATACGCAGTATTTT. The whole variable domain, remainder taken from reference TRBV7-2 and TRBJ2-3, is GAGVSQSPSNKVTEKGKDVELRCDPISGHTALYWYRQSLGQGLEFLIYFQGNSAPDKSGLPSDRFSAERTGGSVSTLTIQRTQQEDSAVYLCASSWLIASTDTQYFGPGTRLTVL.

This clonotype was seen repeatedly, ten times or more. The V gene is TRBV19, the J gene TRBJ2-1; no firm D call. Germline-derived CDR1 and CDR2 are LNHDA and SQIVND (reference sequence). V was trimmed by 6 bases and J by 6 bases, leaving 12 bases between them. The CDR3 extends over 13 amino acids. CDR3 sequence (DNA): TGTGCCAGTAGGACTGATCTATTCAATGAGCAGTTCTTC. Amino acids: CASRTDLFNEQFF.

Ten or more counts support this clonotype. V usage is TRBV29-1 and J usage is TRBJ2-7, with D hard to call. Between the trimmed V and J ends, which lost 7 bases and 0 bases, there was a span of 13 bases. The CDR3 extends over 13 amino acids. Germline V gene sequence: CDR1 SQVTM, CDR2 ANQGSEA. The chain's CDR3 is CSAKEISSYEQYF. In nucleotides, the CDR3 is TGCAGCGCAAAGGAGATTAGCTCCTACGAGCAGTACTTC.

The J gene is TRBJ2-3, the V gene TRBV10-2; D uncertain. CDR3 size: 14 residues. Trimming shortened V by 8 bases and J by 5 bases, and 17 bases separated the two germline ends. The germline V gene has CDR1 WSHSY and CDR2 SAAADI. The CDR3: CASLAAPLGDTQYF. The CDR3 DNA sequence: TGCGCCAGCTTAGCAGCCCCCCTGGGAGATACGCAGTATTTT.

As regards this clonotype: A much larger clone is a single base away; this may be a read error. This chain links TRBV12-3 or TRBV12-4 with TRBJ2-5; TRBD1 or TRBD2 may be the D gene (5 bases each). This CDR3 region has 16 residues. The CDR3 DNA follows: TGTACCAGCAGTTTACGTCCCCAGGGAGTCGGGGAGACCCAGTACTTC. Translation: CTSSLRPQGVGETQYF.

The chain is built from TRBV29-1 and TRBJ2-3; D not resolved. CDR1 is SQVTM and CDR2 is ANQGSEA in the germline V gene. Between the trimmed V and J ends, which lost 4 bases and 2 bases, there was a span of 10 bases. The CDR3 covers 13 residues. The CDR3 spells CSVGKQNTDTQYF. CDR3 nucleotides: TGCAGCGTTGGCAAGCAAAACACAGATACGCAGTATTTT.